This T cell receptor beta chain was profiled in a study of CD8 T cells in ankylosing spondylitis. This CDR3 contains 13 residues. Germline values: CDR1 SEHNR, CDR2 FQNEAQ (reference sequence). The V gene lost 6 bases and the J gene lost 3 bases, with 12 bases spanning the gap. Quantitative barcoded 5'-RACE was used to prepare TCR beta libraries. TCRdb re-called the 5' RACE reads through MiXCR, storing one row per CDR3 protein. The data contain around 130,000 distinct CDR3 sequences, roughly 18% of them singletons. In its sample, this clonotype was seen a few times. As yet, its antigen is unknown. Study results and caveats: In peripheral blood, disease-linked CD8+ clones occurred at relatively low frequencies. Apparently characteristic of ankylosing spondylitis blood was a TCR beta motif (under ten highly homologous variants). Reported data indicate significant enrichment of disease-linked clones within matched ankylosing spondylitis synovial fluid. Prior literature has documented some motif variants in synovial fluid and blood from reactive arthritis.

The TCR originated in a male donor with ankylosing spondylitis. The chain links TRBV7-9 to TRBJ2-7; possibly TRBD1 for D (5 bases). Sequenced: blood, either unsorted or a sorted T cell fraction (not recorded which). CDR3 sequence reads: CASRDRSGYEQYF. The CDR3 DNA reads as TGTGCCAGCAGAGACAGATCGGGCTACGAGCAGTACTTC.